This T cell receptor beta chain stems from a study of cytomegalovirus exposure and HLA in healthy donors. Findings and limits, study-wide: It was found in a later analysis that first-cohort TCR clusters tended to co-occur in the 120 validation repertoires. In vitro, three CMV-associated chains proved specific for CMV antigens.

CDR1 is MDHEN, CDR2 SYDVKM, per germline. The ends lost 2 bases at V and 3 bases at J; junction bases unmatched: 9. The CDR3 is made up of 17 amino acids. The table came from immunoSEQ multiplex PCR; TCRdb's copy has only in-frame clones and leaves some out. The table includes hundreds of thousands of clones, roughly 90% detected once. Concerning this clone itself: Its antigen is undetermined.

J is TRBJ2-3 and V is TRBV28, with TRBD2 matching over 9 bases. This sequence originates from a woman aged 18-30 years in good health and CMV-seronegative. Material: PBMCs. The CDR3 is CASSLVAGVASTDTQYF. The CDR3, as DNA: TGTGCCAGCAGTTTAGTAGCGGGAGTAGCCTCGACAGATACGCAGTATTTT.